This T cell receptor (beta chain) was sequenced in a study of beta chain features in type 1 diabetes. Broader study findings: Diminished insertions and augmented deletions at VDJ junctions characterized type 1 diabetes patients. Over-representation of high TCR-expressing cells was a possible consequence of cDNA sequencing.

Expressed TCRB transcripts got sequenced, as all isolated RNA was reverse transcribed. Repertoires were generated with immunoSEQ multiplex PCR, while TCRdb's copy carries only in-frame clones and drops some. The sample has 850,000 to 900,000 clones, roughly 15% seen once. About this clone itself: No antigen is known for it.

A heparinised blood draw that averaged roughly 120 mL was obtained once from each donor. The receptor was derived from a woman younger than 35 in good health. The sequenced sample consisted of naive CD4+ T cells from blood.

In nucleotides, the CDR3 is TGTGCCAGCAGTGAACGCAGGGCAAACACCGGGGAGCTGTTTTTT. This translates into CASSERRANTGELFF. V is TRBV2 and J is TRBJ2-2, with a tentative D call TRBD1 (5 bases). Per germline, CDR1 SNHLY and CDR2 FYNNEI. Trimming left V 2 bases short and J 2 bases short, with 9 bases between. The CDR3 length is 15 residues.